The 25 T cell receptor beta chains below come from one sample, sequenced in a study of blood T cell repertoires in COVID-19. Some clones are missing from TCRdb's copy, which holds only in-frame ones; the method was immunoSEQ multiplex PCR. Among 65,000 to 95,000 clones, about 80% were seen once, and the ten largest hold around 6%. Sequences were obtained from peripheral blood. All receptors derive from a man aged 45-65 years with active or convalescent COVID-19.

V usage is TRBV7-8 and J usage is TRBJ2-3; 14 nucleotides match TRBD2. Germline-derived CDR1 and CDR2 are SGHVS and FQNEAQ. The V and J ends lost 5 bases and 5 bases, in that order; junction bases with no gene match: 6. CDR3 size: 16 residues. CDR3: CASSNRLAGGQDTQYF. The CDR3 region has the DNA TGTGCCAGCAGCAACCGACTAGCGGGGGGGCAAGATACGCAGTATTTT.

CDR3 sequence: CASSLQAVRGDTQYF. The CDR3 DNA follows: TGTGCCAGCAGCTTGCAAGCTGTAAGGGGAGATACGCAGTATTTT. This chain uses TRBV7-2 with TRBJ2-3, with D possibly being TRBD1 (5 bases). Trimming left V 3 bases short and J 5 bases short, with 15 bases between. CDR3 length: 15 amino acids. Germline V gives CDR1 SGHTA, CDR2 FQGNSA.

This chain links TRBV6-1 with TRBJ1-5; D uncertain. There are 13 residues in the CDR3. V was cut by 0 bases and J by 5 bases, with 5 bases left in between. Germline CDR1 and CDR2: MNHNS and SASEGT. The CDR3 here is CASSEAPDQPQHF. CDR3 sequence (DNA): TGTGCCAGCAGTGAAGCCCCCGATCAGCCCCAGCATTTT.

In this sample, this clone turned up a few times. The chain uses TRBV25-1 and TRBJ2-2; maybe TRBD2 (5 bases). V dropped 10 bases and J dropped 3 bases, with 15 bases sitting between them. CDR1 MGHDK and CDR2 SYGVNS come from the germline V gene. The CDR3 runs to 14 residues. This CDR3 reads CATSGFSDTGELFF. As DNA, the CDR3 is TGTGCCACCTCGGGGTTCTCGGACACCGGGGAGCTGTTTTTT.

The chain carries TRBV5-1 and TRBJ1-5; the match to TRBD1 covers 9 bases. The germline CDR1 and CDR2 sequences are SGHRS and YFSETQ. The CDR3 has 15 residues. Unmatched junction bases numbered 2, after V lost 0 bases and J lost 4 bases. The CDR3 nucleotides read TGCGCCAGCAGCTTGGGGGGGACAGGGAATCAGCCCCAGCATTTT. Protein: CASSLGGTGNQPQHF.

The chain couples TRBV7-2 to TRBJ1-3; no firm D call. Germline V lookup: CDR1 SGHTA, CDR2 FQGNSA. The germline V and J ends were trimmed by 1 base and 3 bases, with 13 bases remaining between them. The CDR3 runs to 16 residues. CDR3 nucleotides: TGTGCCAGCAGCTTAGGTCGGGGTCAAGGTGGAAACACCATATATTTT. As protein: CASSLGRGQGGNTIYF.

This chain uses TRBV10-3 with TRBJ1-5; TRBD1 matches at 10 bases. J lost 3 bases, V lost 5 bases, and 16 bases had no gene match. CDR3 length: 19 residues. Per germline, CDR1 ENHRY and CDR2 SYGVKD. The CDR3 nucleotides read TGTGCCATCAGTTCCCCTCAAGACAGGGGGCAGGGGATCAATCAGCCCCAGCATTTT. This gives the protein CAISSPQDRGQGINQPQHF.

J is TRBJ2-3 and V is TRBV6-5; D is ambiguous. V was shortened by 6 bases and J by 3 bases, with 13 bases between the two germline ends. The CDR3 is 14 residues long. CDR1 and CDR2 from the germline V gene are MNHEY and SVGAGI. CDR3 amino acids: CASSMWAFTDTQYF. As DNA, the CDR3 is TGTGCCAGCAGCATGTGGGCCTTTACAGATACGCAGTATTTT.

This clone was detected only a few times. V is TRBV6-5 and J is TRBJ1-5; unclear D gene. This CDR3 is 14 amino acids long. The germline CDR1 and CDR2 sequences are MNHEY and SVGAGI. Trimming cost V 0 bases and J 7 bases, with 10 bases left between them. CDR3: CASSYSSGGQPQHF. The CDR3 coding sequence is TGTGCCAGCAGTTACTCGAGTGGAGGCCAGCCCCAGCATTTT.

In its sample, this clone was seen a few times. V usage is TRBV6-4 and J usage is TRBJ1-5; 8 nucleotides match TRBD1. V gave up 0 bases and J gave up 2 bases; unmatched junction bases: 0. Per the germline V gene, CDR1 is MRHNA and CDR2 is SNTAGT. The CDR3 sequence is 15 residues long. As DNA, the CDR3 is TGTGCCAGCAGTGACTCGACAGGGGGCAATCAGCCCCAGCATTTT. The encoded protein is CASSDSTGGNQPQHF.

The rearrangement uses TRBV3-1 (or the pseudogene TRBV3-2) and TRBJ1-2; 7 bases map to TRBD1. The CDR3 is 16 amino acids. J gave up 8 bases and V 8 bases, and 20 bases lay outside the gene matches. Looked up from germline, CDR1 is LGHDT and CDR2 is YNNKEL (reference sequence). CDR3 DNA sequence: TGTGCCAGCCAAGCTTCAGACCTCAGGGGGTCGGGAGGCTACACCTTC. It is translated as CASQASDLRGSGGYTF.

This chain joins TRBV7-3 and TRBJ2-3; D gene ambiguous. The V gene's germline CDR1 is SGHTA and CDR2 FQGTGA. This CDR3 comprises 13 residues. Trimming stripped 2 bases from V and 4 bases from J, with 7 bases between. The chain's CDR3 is CASSLEYSDTQYF. The CDR3 DNA follows: TGTGCCAGCAGCTTAGAGTATTCAGATACGCAGTATTTT.

This clone came up a few times. The chain combines TRBV24-1 with TRBJ1-5, with 9 bases fitting TRBD1. Germline V gene sequence: CDR1 KGHDR, CDR2 SFDVKD. This CDR3 contains 17 residues. Trimming removed 2 bases from V and 5 bases from J; junction bases left unmatched: 9. The CDR3 DNA follows: TGTGCCACCAGTGATTCCGGGACAGGGAAATTCGATCAGCCCCAGCATTTT. Translation gives CATSDSGTGKFDQPQHF.

The table lists this clone with a few counts. The CDR3 nucleotides are TGTGCCACCAGCAGGGCGGGGGGGCTATCAGATACGCAGTATTTT. The encoded protein is CATSRAGGLSDTQYF. The chain recombines TRBV15 with TRBJ2-3, with 9 bases that match TRBD2. This CDR3 spans 15 amino acids. The V segment lost 3 bases and the J segment 4 bases; nucleotides outside the gene matches: 5. Germline-derived CDR1 and CDR2 are LNHNV and YYDKDF (reference sequence).

The chain links TRBV7-2 to TRBJ2-3; D gene ambiguous. CDR3 length: 13 residues. The V gene's germline CDR1 is SGHTA and CDR2 FQGNSA. V gave up 2 bases and J gave up 5 bases, with 8 bases separating them. For the CDR3, the DNA is TGTGCCAGCAGCTTAAGTGCACAAGATACGCAGTATTTT. This translates into CASSLSAQDTQYF.

V and J are TRBV5-1 and TRBJ1-2; 9 bases are a match to TRBD1. The ends lost 0 bases at V and 8 bases at J; junction bases unmatched: 5. The CDR3 contains 14 residues. Germline CDR1 is SGHRS and CDR2 is YFSETQ. CDR3 region: CASSLGGQGEGYTF. CDR3 in DNA: TGCGCCAGCAGCTTGGGGGGACAGGGAGAGGGCTACACCTTC.

The chain combines TRBV11-3 with TRBJ2-3; 12 bases line up with TRBD2. Germline V gene lookup returns CDR1 SGHNT and CDR2 YENEEA. The J segment lost 4 bases and the V segment lost 5 bases, leaving 4 bases of the junction unmatched. The length of the CDR3 is 15 residues. The CDR3 DNA is TGTGCCAGCAGCCAAGGACTAGCGGGGCCAGATACGCAGTATTTT. This sequence encodes CASSQGLAGPDTQYF.

The CDR3: CATSTGTGNSPLHF. CDR3 sequence (DNA): TGTGCCACATCAACCGGGACAGGGAATTCACCCCTCCACTTT. The chain links TRBV10-3 to TRBJ1-6, with TRBD1 matching over 9 bases. Germline V gene data show CDR1 as ENHRY and CDR2 as SYGVKD. The CDR3 sequence is 14 residues long. V shed 10 bases and J 7 bases; nucleotides not matched to a gene: 8.

The chain carries TRBV9 and TRBJ1-4; 8 positions match TRBD1. The CDR3 totals 15 residues. The V and J ends lost 4 bases and 8 bases, in that order; junction bases with no gene match: 10. Germline-derived CDR1 and CDR2 are SGDLS and YYNGEE. This CDR3 is CASSPTQGVWEKLFF. CDR3 nucleotide sequence: TGTGCCAGCAGCCCTACACAGGGGGTCTGGGAAAAACTGTTTTTT.

For the CDR3, the DNA is TGTGCCAGCAGTGTGATAGCGGGTTCCTACGAGCAGTACTTC. Its protein is CASSVIAGSYEQYF. The V call is TRBV2, the J call TRBJ2-7; TRBD2 matches 7 bases. Germline V gene sequence: CDR1 SNHLY, CDR2 FYNNEI. The CDR3 contains 14 residues. The V segment lost 4 bases and the J segment 1 base; nucleotides outside the gene matches: 4.

The rearrangement links TRBV19 to TRBJ1-1; D might be TRBD1 (5 bases). This CDR3 region has 15 residues. The ends were cut back, 0 bases at V and 6 bases at J, with 14 bases in the middle. The germline gives CDR1 LNHDA, CDR2 SQIVND (reference sequence). This CDR3 reads CASSIDHRPRAEAFF. In DNA, the CDR3 is TGTGCCAGTAGTATAGATCACAGGCCCAGGGCTGAAGCTTTCTTT.

The sample holds a few counts of this clone. The chain has TRBV10-3 and TRBJ1-5; possibly TRBD1 for D (6 bases). Trimming shortened V by 6 bases and J by 3 bases, and 15 bases separated the two germline ends. Looked up from germline, CDR1 is ENHRY and CDR2 is SYGVKD. The CDR3 is 15 residues long. The CDR3 region is CAIRKNRDNNQPQHF. CDR3 DNA sequence: TGTGCCATCAGGAAAAACCGGGACAACAATCAGCCCCAGCATTTT.

This clone has only a few counts. The genes are TRBV11-2 and TRBJ2-7, with 8 bases identical to TRBD1. Germline-derived CDR1 and CDR2 are SGHAT and FQNNGV. The CDR3 is 13 amino acids. Losses at the gene ends were 5 bases for V and 5 bases for J; bases not matched to a gene: 5. The CDR3 DNA reads TGTGCCAGCAGCATGACAGGGGAAAACGAGCAGTACTTC. This sequence encodes CASSMTGENEQYF.

This chain links TRBV13 with TRBJ1-5, with 8 positions matching TRBD1. V gave up 4 bases and J gave up 3 bases; unmatched junction bases: 5. This CDR3 is built from 15 residues. Germline V lookup: CDR1 PRHDT, CDR2 FYEKMQ (reference sequence). The CDR3 DNA follows: TGTGCCAGCAGCTCCGACAGGGGCTCCAATCAGCCCCAGCATTTT. Amino acids: CASSSDRGSNQPQHF.

This chain connects TRBV4-2 to TRBJ2-3; 10 nucleotides match TRBD2. Germline-derived CDR1 and CDR2 are LGHNA and YNFKEQ. The CDR3 consists of 17 residues. V shed 0 bases, J shed 6 bases, and the junction held 9 bases outside the gene matches. The CDR3 here is CASSQDPLAGESDTQYF. The DNA for the CDR3 is TGTGCCAGCAGCCAAGACCCCCTAGCGGGGGAGTCGGATACGCAGTATTTT.